One and the same sample provided the 13 T cell receptor beta chains below, sequenced in a study of neurological immune-mediated disorders. TCRdb processed the 5' RACE reads anew with MiXCR; each CDR3 protein has one entry. Of tens of thousands of distinct CDR3 sequences in the sample, around 16% are singletons; the top ten hold approximately 15%. The sequencing sample was made of PBMCs. Source of these receptors: a female donor with HTLV-1-associated myelopathy (HAM/TSP).

The chain is built from TRBV7-9 and TRBJ2-3; D gene unclear. The CDR3 sequence is 11 residues long. Germline CDR1 reads SEHNR; CDR2 reads FQNEAQ (reference sequence). V was clipped by 6 bases and J by 6 bases, with 7 bases between them. CDR3 sequence: CASSPRDTQYF. The CDR3 DNA reads as TGTGCCAGCAGTCCCCGTGATACGCAGTATTTT.

The table lists this clonotype with many counts. The chain recombines TRBV7-2 with TRBJ2-2; D perhaps matches TRBD1 (6 bases). V was trimmed by 6 bases and J by 6 bases, leaving 11 bases between them. Per the germline V gene, CDR1 is SGHTA and CDR2 is FQGNSA. The CDR3 consists of 13 residues. CDR3 DNA: TGTGCCAGCAGGAGAGGGGGTTCCGGGGAGCTGTTTTTT. Its protein product is CASRRGGSGELFF.

Note on this clonotype: Possible read error: a much larger clone is one base away. The rearrangement links TRBV6-5 to TRBJ1-1; D remains ambiguous. Germline V CDR1 and CDR2: MNHEY, SVGAGI. Trimming cost V 6 bases and J 1 base, with 12 bases left between them. There are 14 residues in the CDR3. Here the CDR3 DNA reads TGTGCCAGCAGGGCTAGGGAAGGGAACACTGAAGCTTTCTTT. Amino acids: CASRAREGNTEAFF.

This clonotype was counted many times. The J gene is TRBJ2-1, the V gene TRBV10-2; 14 nucleotides agree with TRBD2. CDR3 length: 15 amino acids. V shed 8 bases and J 4 bases; nucleotides not matched to a gene: 4. Germline V gene lookup returns CDR1 WSHSY and CDR2 SAAADI. Here the CDR3 reads CASRLAGGTYNEQFF. Written as DNA, the CDR3 is TGCGCCAGCCGACTAGCGGGAGGGACATACAATGAGCAGTTCTTC.

The chain joins TRBV10-1 to TRBJ2-2; D is ambiguous. The CDR3 is 15 amino acids. The germline CDR1 and CDR2 sequences are WNHNN and SYGVQD (reference sequence). The ends were cut back, 8 bases at V and 1 base at J, with 14 bases in the middle. The CDR3 loop is CASGNAEGNTGELFF. CDR3 in DNA: TGCGCCAGCGGGAACGCGGAAGGGAACACCGGGGAGCTGTTTTTT.

The sample holds many counts of this clonotype. V usage is TRBV20-1 and J usage is TRBJ2-5; TRBD2 agrees at 11 bases. V trimming: 5 bases; J trimming: 2 bases; junction bases outside the gene matches: 4. The germline gives CDR1 DFQATT, CDR2 SNEGSKA (reference sequence). This CDR3 contains 14 residues. CDR3 amino acids: CSAQLAGAQETQYF. Written as DNA, the CDR3 is TGCAGTGCTCAACTAGCGGGGGCACAAGAGACCCAGTACTTC.

This clonotype was recorded many times. The rearrangement links TRBV10-3 to TRBJ2-1, with 8 nucleotides matching TRBD2. The CDR3 is 17 amino acids. In germline, CDR1 is ENHRY, CDR2 SYGVKD. J lost 8 bases, V lost 0 bases, and 12 bases had no gene match. The DNA of the CDR3 is TGTGCCATCAGTGAGTCGACGCGGACTAGCTCCTCCGATGAGCAGTTCTTC. Protein product: CAISESTRTSSSDEQFF.

This clonotype was detected many times. V and J are TRBV3-1 and TRBJ1-1; D is ambiguous. Trimming left V 0 bases short and J 4 bases short, with 21 bases between. The CDR3 is 18 amino acids. CDR1 LGHDT and CDR2 YNNKEL come from the germline V gene (reference sequence). The CDR3 loop is CASSQEFIGVSISTEAFF. CDR3 sequence (DNA): TGTGCCAGCAGCCAAGAGTTTATAGGCGTCTCGATCAGCACTGAAGCTTTCTTT. Using reference TRBV3-1 and TRBJ1-1 for the parts outside the CDR3, the full variable domain is DTAVSQTPKYLVTQMGNDKSIKCEQNLGHDTMYWYKQDSKKFLKIMFSYNNKELIINETVPNRFSPKSPDKAHLNLHINSLELGDSAVYFCASSQEFIGVSISTEAFFGQGTRLTVV.

At least ten counts were recorded for this clonotype. V gene TRBV11-2 combines with J gene TRBJ1-5, with D possibly matching TRBD1 (5 bases). The CDR3 is made up of 17 amino acids. Germline V lookup: CDR1 SGHAT, CDR2 FQNNGV. V dropped 4 bases and J dropped 0 bases, with 16 bases sitting between them. In DNA form, the CDR3 reads TGTGCCAGCAGCTCGGGGTGGGGCCGGGATAGCAATCAGCCCCAGCATTTT. As protein: CASSSGWGRDSNQPQHF.

The chain combines TRBV20-1 with TRBJ1-5; maybe TRBD1 (6 bases). This CDR3 has 15 residues. Germline V gene sequence: CDR1 DFQATT, CDR2 SNEGSKA (reference sequence). V gave up 0 bases and J gave up 5 bases, with 14 bases separating them. The CDR3 reads CSAREGLQGYQPQHF. For the CDR3, the DNA is TGCAGTGCTAGAGAAGGGCTACAGGGTTATCAGCCCCAGCATTTT.

This clonotype occurred many times. V and J are TRBV5-3 and TRBJ1-3; 7 bases map to TRBD1. TRBV5-3 is sorted into the ORF group, with uncertain function. J lost 0 bases, V lost 7 bases, and 13 bases had no gene match. The CDR3 sequence is 17 residues long. The CDR3 sequence is CARGLTGVGNSGNTIYF. The CDR3 DNA reads as TGTGCCAGAGGACTTACAGGGGTAGGCAACTCTGGAAACACCATATATTTT.

There are many counts of this clonotype. This chain links TRBV20-1 with TRBJ2-1; tentative D call: TRBD1 (7 bases). Trimming pared 6 bases from V and 6 bases from J, leaving 21 bases between. Germline V CDR1 and CDR2: DFQATT, SNEGSKA (reference sequence). The CDR3 totals 15 residues. CDR3 residues: CSADPGGLGSNEQFF. The CDR3 nucleotides are TGCAGTGCGGATCCAGGGGGGCTCGGAAGCAATGAGCAGTTCTTC.

This clonotype was recorded many times. The CDR3 region is CSALPGLAFYNEQFF. The DNA of the CDR3 is TGCAGTGCTCTCCCGGGACTAGCGTTCTACAATGAGCAGTTCTTC. The chain carries TRBV20-1 and TRBJ2-1, with TRBD2 matching 10 bases. V dropped 5 bases and J dropped 3; count of bases not matched to a gene: 7. This CDR3 is 15 amino acids long. Germline V lookup: CDR1 DFQATT, CDR2 SNEGSKA (reference sequence).